This TCR beta chain stems from a study of cytomegalovirus exposure and HLA in healthy donors. General observations from the study: TCR beta V segments were, for the most part, productive about 87% or about 30% of the time in an earlier analysis.

This PCR relied on a set of 60 Vbeta primers and 13 Jbeta primers. Profiling relied on immunoSEQ multiplex PCR, and the TCRdb table lists in-frame clones only, not all of them. There are some 120,000 clones in the sample; 79% occur only once, and about 2% lies in the top ten. This CDR3 contains 14 residues. Losses at the gene ends were 1 base for V and 5 bases for J; bases not matched to a gene: 5. The V gene's germline CDR1 is SGDLS and CDR2 YYNGEE. A remark on this clone: What it binds is unknown.

Specimen: PBMCs. The chain combines TRBV9 with TRBJ2-5, with 7 bases lining up with TRBD1. This sequence originates from a man between 18 and 29 years old in good health and CMV-seronegative. The CDR3 loop reads CASSVTDRAETQYF. The CDR3 DNA reads as TGTGCCAGCAGCGTAACCGACAGGGCTGAGACCCAGTACTTC. Using reference TRBV9 and TRBJ2-5 for the parts outside the CDR3, the full variable domain is DSGVTQTPKHLITATGQRVTLRCSPRSGDLSVYWYQQSLDQGLQFLIQYYNGEERAKGNILERFSAQQFPDLHSELNLSSLELGDSALYFCASSVTDRAETQYFGPGTRLLVL.